The rows below give T cell receptor beta chains drawn from one sample of a study of blood T cell repertoires in COVID-19. Libraries were prepared by immunoSEQ multiplex PCR; TCRdb keeps only in-frame clonotypes and omits some of them. The top ten clones hold around 15% of a sample with 150,000 or so clones, 80% to 90% of them seen once. Sequencing used peripheral blood. Every receptor here comes from a young man with COVID-19, enrolled during active disease. Both conserved end residues are part of each CDR3. The D gene is left open where the match is weak. Not every row has a clone size; where given, it reads once, few, many or a size class.

clone_size: -
d_call: -
j_call: TRBJ2-1
v_call: TRBV7-8
cdr3_aa: CASSSVGPHEQFF
cdr3_nt: TGTGCCAGCAGCTCCGTGGGCCCCCATGAGCAGTTCTTC

clone_size: -
d_call: TRBD1
j_call: TRBJ2-5
v_call: TRBV7-9
cdr3_aa: CASSDRDRAETQYF
cdr3_nt: TGTGCCAGCAGCGACCGGGACAGGGCAGAGACCCAGTACTTC

clone_size: -
d_call: -
j_call: TRBJ1-1
v_call: TRBV7-6
cdr3_aa: CASSLALGGRWTEAFF
cdr3_nt: TGTGCCAGCAGCTTAGCTCTCGGGGGGCGGTGGACTGAAGCTTTCTTT

clone_size: -
d_call: TRBD2
j_call: TRBJ2-5
v_call: TRBV7-9
cdr3_aa: CASSSGTSGRRGETQYF
cdr3_nt: TGTGCCAGCAGCTCCGGGACTAGCGGGAGGCGGGGAGAGACCCAGTACTTC

clone_size: -
d_call: -
j_call: TRBJ2-5
v_call: TRBV13
cdr3_aa: CASSLSLEETQYF
cdr3_nt: TGTGCCAGCAGCTTAAGTTTAGAAGAGACCCAGTACTTC

clone_size: -
d_call: -
j_call: TRBJ1-2
v_call: TRBV30
cdr3_aa: CAWSVGLLNYGYTF
cdr3_nt: TGTGCCTGGAGTGTTGGGCTTCTGAACTATGGCTACACCTTC

clone_size: once
d_call: TRBD1
j_call: TRBJ1-6
v_call: TRBV3-1/TRBV3-2
cdr3_aa: CASSKFLDRGNSPLHF
cdr3_nt: TGTGCCAGCAGCAAATTCTTGGACAGGGGCAATTCACCCCTCCACTTT

clone_size: -
d_call: TRBD2
j_call: TRBJ2-2
v_call: TRBV3-1/TRBV3-2
cdr3_aa: CASRKLAGATTGELFF
cdr3_nt: TGTGCCAGCAGAAAACTAGCGGGAGCTACCACCGGGGAGCTGTTTTTT

clone_size: once
d_call: -
j_call: TRBJ2-5
v_call: TRBV10-3
cdr3_aa: CAISGRTQETQYF
cdr3_nt: TGTGCCATCAGTGGGAGGACCCAAGAGACCCAGTACTTC

clone_size: -
d_call: -
j_call: TRBJ2-3
v_call: TRBV27
cdr3_aa: CASSPYSGRTDTQYF
cdr3_nt: TGTGCCAGCAGCCCCTATAGCGGCAGGACAGATACGCAGTATTTT

clone_size: -
d_call: TRBD2
j_call: TRBJ2-2
v_call: TRBV27
cdr3_aa: CASSLLGGGSGELFF
cdr3_nt: TGTGCCAGCAGTTTATTGGGGGGGGGATCCGGGGAGCTGTTTTTT

clone_size: once
d_call: -
j_call: TRBJ1-3
v_call: TRBV7-8
cdr3_aa: CASSGGHRERDAGNTIYF
cdr3_nt: TGTGCCAGCAGCGGGGGTCACAGGGAACGGGATGCTGGAAACACCATATATTTT

clone_size: -
d_call: -
j_call: TRBJ2-2
v_call: TRBV28
cdr3_aa: CASSLTRAGTGELFF
cdr3_nt: TGTGCCAGCAGTTTGACCCGGGCGGGAACCGGGGAGCTGTTTTTT

clone_size: -
d_call: TRBD1
j_call: TRBJ1-6
v_call: TRBV6-2/TRBV6-3
cdr3_aa: CASSPGGGNSPLHF
cdr3_nt: TGTGCCAGCAGTCCAGGGGGAGGAAATTCACCCCTCCACTTT

clone_size: -
d_call: -
j_call: TRBJ1-1
v_call: TRBV15
cdr3_aa: CATSRLLRNTEAFF
cdr3_nt: TGTGCCACCAGCAGACTCCTTCGGAACACTGAAGCTTTCTTT

clone_size: -
d_call: TRBD2
j_call: TRBJ2-1
v_call: TRBV6-5
cdr3_aa: CASSRTSGSYNEQFF
cdr3_nt: TGTGCCAGCAGCAGGACTAGCGGGTCCTACAATGAGCAGTTCTTC

clone_size: -
d_call: -
j_call: TRBJ2-5
v_call: TRBV7-8
cdr3_aa: CASSLRGGYQETQYF
cdr3_nt: TGTGCCAGCAGTCTAAGAGGCGGGTACCAAGAGACCCAGTACTTC

clone_size: -
d_call: -
j_call: TRBJ2-7
v_call: TRBV5-1
cdr3_aa: CASSLEHRQVREQYF
cdr3_nt: TGCGCCAGCAGCTTGGAGCACAGGCAGGTACGCGAGCAGTACTTC

clone_size: -
d_call: TRBD1
j_call: TRBJ1-4
v_call: TRBV28
cdr3_aa: CASSSRGRGLNEKLFF
cdr3_nt: TGTGCCAGCAGTTCCAGGGGGAGAGGGCTTAATGAAAAACTGTTTTTT

clone_size: -
d_call: TRBD1
j_call: TRBJ2-3
v_call: TRBV5-4
cdr3_aa: CASRRDRSTDTQYF
cdr3_nt: TGTGCCAGCAGAAGGGACAGGAGCACAGATACGCAGTATTTT

clone_size: -
d_call: TRBD2
j_call: TRBJ2-1
v_call: TRBV19
cdr3_aa: CASSMPSGRFGNEQFF
cdr3_nt: TGTGCCAGTAGTATGCCTAGCGGGAGGTTCGGCAATGAGCAGTTCTTC

clone_size: -
d_call: TRBD2
j_call: TRBJ2-5
v_call: TRBV7-9
cdr3_aa: CASSFLAEETQYF
cdr3_nt: TGTGCCAGCAGTTTTCTAGCGGAAGAGACCCAGTACTTC

clone_size: -
d_call: TRBD2
j_call: TRBJ2-5
v_call: TRBV7-2
cdr3_aa: CASSLRREALETQYF
cdr3_nt: TGTGCCAGCAGTCTAAGGCGGGAGGCCCTGGAAACCCAGTACTTC

clone_size: -
d_call: TRBD2
j_call: TRBJ2-1
v_call: TRBV19
cdr3_aa: CASSPGTSGTEQFF
cdr3_nt: TGTGCCAGTAGCCCCGGGACTAGCGGGACTGAGCAGTTCTTC

clone_size: -
d_call: TRBD1
j_call: TRBJ2-7
v_call: TRBV10-3
cdr3_aa: CAISDRQGAGHEQYF
cdr3_nt: TGTGCCATCAGTGACAGACAGGGGGCAGGCCACGAGCAGTACTTC

clone_size: -
d_call: -
j_call: TRBJ2-3
v_call: TRBV5-1
cdr3_aa: CASSLDRASTDTQYF
cdr3_nt: TGCGCCAGCAGCTTAGACAGAGCTAGCACAGATACGCAGTATTTT

clone_size: -
d_call: -
j_call: TRBJ2-2
v_call: TRBV10-3
cdr3_aa: CAIIDRNTGELFF
cdr3_nt: TGTGCCATCATTGACAGGAACACCGGGGAGCTGTTTTTT

clone_size: -
d_call: TRBD2
j_call: TRBJ2-7
v_call: TRBV7-6
cdr3_aa: CASSFATSGYEQYF
cdr3_nt: TGTGCCAGCAGCTTTGCGACTAGCGGCTACGAGCAGTACTTC

clone_size: -
d_call: TRBD1
j_call: TRBJ1-2
v_call: TRBV6-5
cdr3_aa: CASSFHRGRDYGYTF
cdr3_nt: TGTGCCAGCAGCTTCCACAGGGGGCGCGACTATGGCTACACCTTC

clone_size: -
d_call: -
j_call: TRBJ2-6
v_call: TRBV15
cdr3_aa: CATSRQGGGANVLTF
cdr3_nt: TGTGCCACCAGCAGACAGGGAGGTGGGGCCAACGTCCTGACTTTC

clone_size: once
d_call: TRBD1
j_call: TRBJ2-5
v_call: TRBV4-3
cdr3_aa: CASSQGTGKETQYF
cdr3_nt: TGCGCCAGCAGCCAAGGGACAGGGAAAGAGACCCAGTACTTC

clone_size: -
d_call: -
j_call: TRBJ2-7
v_call: TRBV11-2
cdr3_aa: CASSSLEYEQYF
cdr3_nt: TGTGCCAGCAGCTCTTTAGAATACGAGCAGTACTTC

clone_size: -
d_call: TRBD2
j_call: TRBJ2-7
v_call: TRBV28
cdr3_aa: CASRTSGSLEQYF
cdr3_nt: TGTGCCAGCAGGACTAGCGGGAGTCTCGAGCAGTACTTC

clone_size: -
d_call: -
j_call: TRBJ2-2
v_call: TRBV18
cdr3_aa: CASSPVVAGELFF
cdr3_nt: TGTGCCAGCTCACCGGTGGTAGCAGGGGAGCTGTTTTTT

clone_size: -
d_call: TRBD2
j_call: TRBJ2-1
v_call: TRBV6-6
cdr3_aa: CASSYSRAGAGNEQFF
cdr3_nt: TGTGCCAGCAGTTACTCTAGGGCGGGAGCTGGAAATGAGCAGTTCTTC

clone_size: -
d_call: TRBD2
j_call: TRBJ2-7
v_call: TRBV10-3
cdr3_aa: CAISGTSGTHEQYF
cdr3_nt: TGTGCCATCAGTGGGACTAGCGGGACGCACGAGCAGTACTTC

clone_size: -
d_call: TRBD1
j_call: TRBJ2-7
v_call: TRBV4-3
cdr3_aa: CASSQMGQGAYEQYF
cdr3_nt: TGCGCCAGCAGCCAAATGGGACAGGGGGCCTACGAGCAGTACTTC

clone_size: -
d_call: -
j_call: TRBJ2-5
v_call: TRBV19
cdr3_aa: CASSISRWTAQETQYF
cdr3_nt: TGTGCCAGTAGTATAAGCCGATGGACAGCTCAAGAGACCCAGTACTTC

clone_size: -
d_call: -
j_call: TRBJ1-1
v_call: TRBV18
cdr3_aa: CASSPRDSYTEAFF
cdr3_nt: TGTGCCAGCTCACCACGCGACAGCTACACTGAAGCTTTCTTT

clone_size: -
d_call: TRBD1
j_call: TRBJ2-7
v_call: TRBV25-1
cdr3_aa: CASSGTGTGVREQYF
cdr3_nt: TGTGCCAGCAGTGGGACCGGGACAGGGGTTCGCGAGCAGTACTTC

clone_size: -
d_call: TRBD1
j_call: TRBJ2-7
v_call: TRBV6-5
cdr3_aa: CASSQGQGPSYEQYF
cdr3_nt: TGTGCCAGCAGCCAGGGACAGGGCCCCTCCTACGAGCAGTACTTC

clone_size: -
d_call: TRBD1
j_call: TRBJ2-5
v_call: TRBV14
cdr3_aa: CASSPRDSLQETQYF
cdr3_nt: TGTGCCAGCAGCCCCCGGGACAGCCTTCAAGAGACCCAGTACTTC

clone_size: -
d_call: -
j_call: TRBJ1-3
v_call: TRBV29-1
cdr3_aa: CSVAGRAGNTIYF
cdr3_nt: TGCAGCGTTGCAGGCAGGGCTGGAAACACCATATATTTT

clone_size: -
d_call: -
j_call: TRBJ1-2
v_call: TRBV28
cdr3_aa: CASSSPNRSIYGYTF
cdr3_nt: TGTGCCAGCAGTTCCCCTAACAGGTCGATCTATGGCTACACCTTC

clone_size: few
d_call: -
j_call: TRBJ1-5
v_call: TRBV2
cdr3_aa: CASSDDPSWQPQHF
cdr3_nt: TGTGCCAGCAGTGACGATCCAAGCTGGCAGCCCCAGCATTTT

clone_size: -
d_call: TRBD1
j_call: TRBJ2-4
v_call: TRBV2
cdr3_aa: CASRQDREDKNIQYF
cdr3_nt: TGTGCCAGCAGGCAGGACAGGGAGGACAAAAACATTCAGTACTTC

clone_size: few
d_call: TRBD2
j_call: TRBJ2-3
v_call: TRBV24-1
cdr3_aa: CATSDSPTSREGDTQYF
cdr3_nt: TGTGCCACCAGTGACTCTCCGACTAGCAGGGAGGGAGATACGCAGTATTTT

clone_size: -
d_call: TRBD1
j_call: TRBJ2-5
v_call: TRBV11-2
cdr3_aa: CASSLTPGQGAARETQYF
cdr3_nt: TGTGCCAGCAGCTTAACTCCGGGACAGGGGGCGGCCAGAGAGACCCAGTACTTC

clone_size: -
d_call: -
j_call: TRBJ1-2
v_call: TRBV5-1
cdr3_aa: CASSLTGEANYGYTF
cdr3_nt: TGCGCCAGCAGCTTGACGGGGGAAGCTAACTATGGCTACACCTTC

clone_size: -
d_call: -
j_call: TRBJ2-1
v_call: TRBV6-6
cdr3_aa: CASSYTGLLSYNEQFF
cdr3_nt: TGTGCCAGCAGTTACACCGGACTACTCTCCTACAATGAGCAGTTCTTC

clone_size: -
d_call: TRBD1
j_call: TRBJ1-5
v_call: TRBV10-3
cdr3_aa: CAISRQGENQPQHF
cdr3_nt: TGTGCCATCAGTAGACAGGGGGAGAATCAGCCCCAGCATTTT

clone_size: -
d_call: -
j_call: TRBJ2-3
v_call: TRBV30
cdr3_aa: CAWRRGQWGTDTQYF
cdr3_nt: TGTGCCTGGAGACGGGGACAATGGGGCACAGATACGCAGTATTTT